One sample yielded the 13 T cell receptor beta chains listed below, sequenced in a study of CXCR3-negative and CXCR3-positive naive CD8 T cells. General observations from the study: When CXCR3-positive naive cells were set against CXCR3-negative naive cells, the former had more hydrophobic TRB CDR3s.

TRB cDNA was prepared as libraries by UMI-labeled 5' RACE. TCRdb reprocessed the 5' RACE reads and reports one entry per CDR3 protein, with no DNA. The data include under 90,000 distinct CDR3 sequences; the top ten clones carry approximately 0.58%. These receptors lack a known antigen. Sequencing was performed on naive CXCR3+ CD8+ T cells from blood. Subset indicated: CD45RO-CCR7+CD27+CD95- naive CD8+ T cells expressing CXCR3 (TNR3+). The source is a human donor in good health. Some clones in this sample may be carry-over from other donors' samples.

The CDR3 region is CASSQGIWNGYTF. This sequence joins TRBV14 and TRBJ1-2. The CDR3 covers 13 residues. The germline CDR1 and CDR2 sequences are SGHDN and FVKESK.

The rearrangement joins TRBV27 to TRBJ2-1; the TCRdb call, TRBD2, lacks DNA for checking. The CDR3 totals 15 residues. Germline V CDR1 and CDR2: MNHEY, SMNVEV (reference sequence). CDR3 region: CASRMGTSGIYEQFF.

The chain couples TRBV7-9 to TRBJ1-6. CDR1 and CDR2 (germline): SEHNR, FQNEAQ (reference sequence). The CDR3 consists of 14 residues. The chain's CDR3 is CASRPTSDNSPLHF.

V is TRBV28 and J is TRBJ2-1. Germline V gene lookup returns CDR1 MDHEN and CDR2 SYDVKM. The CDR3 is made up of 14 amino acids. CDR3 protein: CASSDPWPYNEQFF.

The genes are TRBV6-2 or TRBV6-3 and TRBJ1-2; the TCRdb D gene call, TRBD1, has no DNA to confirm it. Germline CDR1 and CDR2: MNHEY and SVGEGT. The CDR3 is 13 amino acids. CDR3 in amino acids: CASSYLRDSGYTF.

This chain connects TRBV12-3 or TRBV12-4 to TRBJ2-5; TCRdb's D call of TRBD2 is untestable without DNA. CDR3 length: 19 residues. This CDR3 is CASIRVGGETTSPQETQYF.

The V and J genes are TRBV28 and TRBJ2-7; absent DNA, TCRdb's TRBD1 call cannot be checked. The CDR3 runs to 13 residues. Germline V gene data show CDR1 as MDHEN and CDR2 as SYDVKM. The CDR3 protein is CASSPLGSPEQYF.

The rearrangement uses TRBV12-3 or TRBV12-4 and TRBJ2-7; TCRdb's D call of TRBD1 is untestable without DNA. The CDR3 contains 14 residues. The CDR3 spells CASSQDPGTYEQYF.

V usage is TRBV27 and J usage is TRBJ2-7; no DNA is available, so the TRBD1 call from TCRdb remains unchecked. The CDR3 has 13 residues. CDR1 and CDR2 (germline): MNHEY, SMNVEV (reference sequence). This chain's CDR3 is CASSGTGTYEQYF.

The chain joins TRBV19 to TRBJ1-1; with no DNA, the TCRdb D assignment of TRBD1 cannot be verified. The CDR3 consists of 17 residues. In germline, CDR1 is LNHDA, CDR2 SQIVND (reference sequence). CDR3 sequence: CASSDTSPRGRPLEAFF. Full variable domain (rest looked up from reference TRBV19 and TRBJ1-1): DGGITQSPKYLFRKEGQNVTLSCEQNLNHDAMYWYRQDPGQGLRLIYYSQIVNDFQKGDIAEGYSVSREKKESFPLTVTSAQKNPTAFYLCASSDTSPRGRPLEAFFGQGTRLTVV.

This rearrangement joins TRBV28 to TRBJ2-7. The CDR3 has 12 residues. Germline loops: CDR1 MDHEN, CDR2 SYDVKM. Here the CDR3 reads CASSRTPLEQYF.

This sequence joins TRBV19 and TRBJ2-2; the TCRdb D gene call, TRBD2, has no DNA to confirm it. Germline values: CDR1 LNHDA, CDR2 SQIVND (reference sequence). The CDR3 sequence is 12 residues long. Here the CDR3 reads CASSLPSGELFF.

Here the CDR3 reads CASSSAGVNNEQFF. This sequence joins TRBV7-9 and TRBJ2-1. Per the germline V gene, CDR1 is SEHNR and CDR2 is FQNEAQ (reference sequence). The CDR3 extends over 14 amino acids.